This T cell receptor beta chain was profiled in a study of blood T cells in healthy people across ages. Study findings and constraints: With naive T cell percentage, TCR beta diversity showed a strong correlation. TCR beta diversity per million T cells fell roughly linearly with age.

Each sample used at least 7 million PBMCs. The CDR3 runs to 15 residues. Trimming removed 3 bases from V and 1 base from J, with 13 bases in between. Per the germline V gene, CDR1 is SGHVS and CDR2 is FQNEAQ. A second PCR, run for about 7 to 11 cycles, used a sample-barcoded 5' primer plus a J-beta primer mix. Each CDR3 protein gets one entry after TCRdb re-called the 5' RACE reads with MiXCR. The data hold around 1.5 million distinct CDR3 sequences, with 30% to 40% observed a single time. The sample holds a few counts of this clonotype. The antigen is not known. The sample was blood. The chain has TRBV7-8 and TRBJ2-7; D is perhaps TRBD2 (5 bases). This receptor was obtained from a woman in her 30s in good health. The CDR3, as DNA: TGTGCCAGCAGCTTTGTGCGGGTGCCTTCCTACGAGCAGTACTTC. This translates into CASSFVRVPSYEQYF.